Shown below are 27 T cell receptor beta chains from a single sample sequenced in a study of CD8+ T cells in alopecia areata. Treatment denoted: oral pan-JAK inhibitor, 5-10 mg twice daily. The sequencing template was cDNA reverse transcribed from extracted RNA. Only in-frame clones appear in the TCRdb table, and some are missing; sequencing was by immunoSEQ multiplex PCR. The top ten clones hold roughly 0.5% of a sample with over 100,000 clones, about 50% of them seen once. Sequencing used CD4+ T cells sorted from blood, obtained at week 4, from a patient treated with tofacitinib. These receptors originate from a human donor with alopecia areata.

The CDR3 loop reads CASTSSGRQYF. CDR3 DNA: TGTGCCAGCACCAGTAGCGGGAGACAGTACTTC. V is TRBV27 and J is TRBJ2-7; 9 bases map to TRBD2. Germline V lookup: CDR1 MNHEY, CDR2 SMNVEV (reference sequence). This CDR3 has 11 residues. Trimming cost V 7 bases and J 10 bases; bases outside gene matches: 5.

CDR3 loop: CASSLEHRETQYF. In nucleotides, the CDR3 is TGTGCCAGCAGCTTAGAGCACAGGGAGACCCAGTACTTC. The chain combines TRBV7-2 with TRBJ2-5; tentatively, D is TRBD1 (5 bases). The CDR3 runs 13 residues. The germline V gene has CDR1 SGHTA and CDR2 FQGNSA. V was pared by 1 base and J by 5 bases, with 8 bases between.

There are a few counts of this clone. The J gene is TRBJ2-7, the V gene TRBV4-1; D not certain. Trimming took off 3 bases at V and 5 bases at J, with 8 bases between the two ends. There are 12 residues in the CDR3. Germline V CDR1 and CDR2: MGHRA, YSYEKL. CDR3 nucleotides: TGCGCCAGCAGCCAGATCTACAACGAGCAGTACTTC. Amino acid sequence: CASSQIYNEQYF.

The chain combines TRBV9 with TRBJ2-1; the D gene is possibly TRBD2 (5 bases). The germline gives CDR1 SGDLS, CDR2 YYNGEE. CDR3 length: 12 residues. The V end lost 4 bases, the J end lost 9 bases, and 11 bases lay between the germline ends. The CDR3 reads CASSLPGVEQFF. CDR3 in DNA: TGTGCCAGCAGCCTCCCCGGGGTTGAGCAGTTCTTC.

This chain connects TRBV6-1 to TRBJ1-1; 9 bases match TRBD1. The CDR3 has 13 residues. The germline V gene encodes CDR1 MNHNS and CDR2 SASEGT. The junction had 4 bases not matched to a gene; V was cut back by 7 bases and J by 4 bases. CDR3 region: CASTQGARTEAFF. In DNA form, the CDR3 reads TGTGCCAGCACACAGGGGGCGCGCACTGAAGCTTTCTTT.

CDR3: CSASLTLNTEAFF. CDR3 DNA sequence: TGCAGCGCCTCCTTGACACTGAACACTGAAGCTTTCTTT. This rearrangement joins TRBV29-1 to TRBJ1-1; D remains unclear. There are 13 residues in the CDR3. CDR1 is SQVTM and CDR2 is ANQGSEA in the germline V gene. V was shortened by 7 bases and J by 0 bases, with 12 bases between the two germline ends.

This clone showed up just a few times. The chain combines TRBV2 with TRBJ1-5; no firm D call. The V gene's germline CDR1 is SNHLY and CDR2 FYNNEI. The CDR3 has 14 amino acids. V shed 7 bases and J shed 2 bases, with 12 bases lying between them. The CDR3 sequence is CASTGGNRNQPQHF. For the CDR3, the DNA is TGTGCCAGCACTGGAGGGAACCGCAATCAGCCCCAGCATTTT.

This clone counts as medium-sized (0.01 to 0.1%). The CDR3 loop reads CASRPMPGTTEAFF. For the CDR3, the DNA is TGTGCCAGTAGGCCAATGCCCGGGACAACTGAAGCTTTCTTT. V usage is TRBV19 and J usage is TRBJ1-1, with D tentatively TRBD1 (6 bases). There are 14 residues in the CDR3. The germline V gene has CDR1 LNHDA and CDR2 SQIVND (reference sequence). The V end was cut by 6 bases, the J end by 5 bases, with 16 bases between.

This clone was picked up a small number of times. The rearrangement uses TRBV19 and TRBJ1-4, with D unclear. This CDR3 is built from 13 residues. Per germline, CDR1 LNHDA and CDR2 SQIVND (reference sequence). V shed 4 bases and J shed 6 bases, with 9 bases lying between them. CDR3 loop: CASSTGPDEKLFF. Written as DNA, the CDR3 is TGTGCCAGTAGTACCGGACCGGATGAAAAACTGTTTTTT.

The chain has TRBV27 and TRBJ1-2; a weak D match, TRBD1 (6 bases). The CDR3 is 12 residues long. From germline, CDR1 is MNHEY and CDR2 SMNVEV (reference sequence). Trimming cost V 7 bases and J 6 bases, with 12 bases left between them. CDR3 residues: CASMSQGNGYTF. The CDR3 DNA sequence: TGTGCCAGCATGTCACAGGGAAATGGCTACACCTTC.

J is TRBJ2-2 and V is TRBV18; D remains unclear. The CDR3 runs to 16 residues. Germline assignment: CDR1 KGHSH and CDR2 LQKENI. V dropped 1 base and J dropped 3 bases, with 12 bases sitting between them. The CDR3 nucleotides read TGTGCCAGCTCACCACGCGCAGGACGAGACACCGGGGAGCTGTTTTTT. It is translated as CASSPRAGRDTGELFF.

This sequence joins TRBV29-1 and TRBJ1-1; D gene uncertain. CDR3 length: 12 amino acids. V dropped 4 bases and J dropped 1 base, with 7 bases sitting between them. Germline V lookup: CDR1 SQVTM, CDR2 ANQGSEA. The DNA for the CDR3 is TGCAGCGTTGTCCCACAGAACACTGAAGCTTTCTTT. Translating gives CSVVPQNTEAFF.

This clone appeared a few times. The chain carries TRBV7-3 and TRBJ2-1, with 9 bases matching TRBD1. Trimming at V came to 4 bases and at J to 0 bases, leaving 7 bases not matched to a gene. This CDR3 contains 17 residues. The germline V gene has CDR1 SGHTA and CDR2 FQGTGA. The CDR3 region has the DNA TGTGCCAGCAGCTCAAACAGGGGGCAGGGCTCCTACAATGAGCAGTTCTTC. Translating it yields CASSSNRGQGSYNEQFF.

This clone has just a few counts. V is TRBV29-1 and J is TRBJ2-5; 8 bases are a match to TRBD2. V gave up 6 bases and J gave up 3 bases; unmatched junction bases: 12. From germline, CDR1 is SQVTM and CDR2 ANQGSEA. This CDR3 has 15 amino acids. This chain's CDR3 is CSVGHLLAVEETQYF. The CDR3 bases are TGCAGCGTGGGTCACCTACTAGCGGTAGAAGAGACCCAGTACTTC.

The chain carries TRBV7-8 and TRBJ2-1; D may correspond to TRBD1 or TRBD2 (5 bases each). V was shortened by 4 bases and J by 5 bases, with 15 bases between the two germline ends. Germline V gene sequence: CDR1 SGHVS, CDR2 FQNEAQ. There are 15 residues in the CDR3. CDR3 loop: CASSSSGTANNEQFF. CDR3 sequence (DNA): TGTGCCAGCAGCTCGTCCGGGACGGCAAACAATGAGCAGTTCTTC.

This CDR3 is CASSERDTMNTEAFF. In DNA, the CDR3 is TGTGCCAGCAGCGAGCGAGACACCATGAACACTGAAGCTTTCTTT. The chain uses TRBV2 and TRBJ1-1; no clear D gene. The CDR3 spans 15 residues. V was shortened by 6 bases and J by 0 bases, with 14 bases between the two germline ends. Germline V gene lookup returns CDR1 SNHLY and CDR2 FYNNEI.

Here the CDR3 reads CSVGPEAFF. CDR3 nucleotides: TGCAGCGTGGGGCCCGAGGCTTTCTTT. The rearrangement links TRBV29-1 to TRBJ1-1, with D possibly matching TRBD1 (5 bases). Between the trimmed V and J ends, which lost 6 bases and 11 bases, there was a span of 10 bases. Germline CDR1 reads SQVTM; CDR2 reads ANQGSEA. The CDR3 runs 9 residues.

The CDR3: CASSEADRPPYNEQFF. CDR3 DNA sequence: TGTGCCAGCAGTGAAGCGGACAGGCCACCCTACAATGAGCAGTTCTTC. The rearrangement links TRBV6-1 to TRBJ2-1; 7 nucleotides agree with TRBD1. The V gene end was trimmed by 0 bases and the J gene end by 2 bases; junction bases not matched to a gene: 4. The length of the CDR3 is 16 residues. Germline-derived CDR1 and CDR2 are MNHNS and SASEGT.

V is TRBV6-5 and J is TRBJ1-6, with no clear D. The V end was cut by 7 bases, the J end by 8 bases, with 9 bases between. The length of the CDR3 is 12 residues. The germline gives CDR1 MNHEY, CDR2 SVGAGI. The CDR3 region is CASTRLDSPLHF. The CDR3, as DNA: TGTGCCAGCACGAGGTTGGATTCACCCCTCCACTTT.

The rearrangement links TRBV6-5 to TRBJ2-1; a weak D match, TRBD2 (6 bases). Germline CDR1 MNHEY, CDR2 SVGAGI. V shed 5 bases and J shed 12 bases, with 20 bases lying between them. The CDR3 runs to 14 residues. CDR3 in DNA: TGTGCCAGCAGTGGGACCCCCGGGGGAGTTGGGCAGTTCTTC. This encodes CASSGTPGGVGQFF.

V is TRBV6-6 and J is TRBJ1-2; 9 bases line up with TRBD1. The CDR3 consists of 15 residues. The germline V gene encodes CDR1 MNHNY and CDR2 SVGAGI (reference sequence). The V gene end was trimmed by 6 bases and the J gene end by 5 bases; junction bases not matched to a gene: 10. CDR3 bases: TGTGCCAGCAGCCGTGGCCTGACAGGGGGTTATGGCTACACCTTC. Translation gives CASSRGLTGGYGYTF.

The chain carries TRBV14 and TRBJ2-3, with D hard to call. The length of the CDR3 is 15 residues. V was clipped by 0 bases and J by 2 bases, with 9 bases between them. Germline V gene lookup returns CDR1 SGHDN and CDR2 FVKESK. The CDR3 nucleotides read TGTGCCAGCAGCCAAGATACGCTCTTCACAGATACGCAGTATTTT. Its protein product is CASSQDTLFTDTQYF.

The chain joins TRBV7-9 to TRBJ2-7, with 10 bases that match TRBD2. The DNA end lines up better with TRBJ2-1; the J call may be wrong. The CDR3 consists of 16 residues. CDR1 is SEHNR and CDR2 is FQNEAQ in the germline V gene (reference sequence). CDR3 sequence (DNA): TGTGCCAGCAGATCAGTTACTAGCGGGGACTACAATGAGCAGTTCTTC. Translating gives CASRSVTSGDYNEQFF.

The count of this clone is one. The chain joins TRBV15 to TRBJ1-5, with TRBD1 matching 9 bases. CDR3 length: 15 amino acids. Trimming at V came to 3 bases and at J to 4 bases, leaving 4 bases not matched to a gene. Germline V gene sequence: CDR1 LNHNV, CDR2 YYDKDF (reference sequence). CDR3 in DNA: TGTGCCACCAGCAGGGACGGGACAGGGAATCAGCCCCAGCATTTT. This gives the protein CATSRDGTGNQPQHF.

The chain couples TRBV29-1 to TRBJ1-1; D is possibly TRBD1 (6 bases). The CDR3 sequence is 14 residues long. Germline V gene sequence: CDR1 SQVTM, CDR2 ANQGSEA. V gave up 3 bases and J gave up 1 base, with 12 bases separating them. The CDR3 nucleotides read TGCAGCGTTGAGAGACAGGTGACGAACACTGAAGCTTTCTTT. Translating it yields CSVERQVTNTEAFF. The full variable domain, rest sourced from reference TRBV29-1 and TRBJ1-1, is SAVISQKPSRDICQRGTSLTIQCQVDSQVTMMFWYRQQPGQSLTLIATANQGSEATYESGFVIDKFPISRPNLTFSTLTVSNMSPEDSSIYLCSVERQVTNTEAFFGQGTRLTVV.

This chain uses TRBV6-5 with TRBJ2-1; D perhaps matches TRBD2 (5 bases). V lost 6 bases and J lost 1, with 10 bases in between. Germline CDR1 reads MNHEY; CDR2 reads SVGAGI. The CDR3 spans 14 residues. The CDR3 is CASRKSGSYNEQFF. CDR3 DNA: TGTGCCAGCAGGAAGAGCGGATCCTACAATGAGCAGTTCTTC.

J is TRBJ2-3 and V is TRBV15, with D possibly being TRBD1 (6 bases). Trimming shortened V by 2 bases and J by 0 bases, and 15 bases separated the two germline ends. This CDR3 spans 17 amino acids. CDR1 is LNHNV and CDR2 is YYDKDF in the germline V gene (reference sequence). Here the CDR3 reads CATSRTAGTPSTDTQYF. CDR3 in DNA: TGTGCCACCAGCAGAACTGCCGGGACACCAAGCACAGATACGCAGTATTTT.